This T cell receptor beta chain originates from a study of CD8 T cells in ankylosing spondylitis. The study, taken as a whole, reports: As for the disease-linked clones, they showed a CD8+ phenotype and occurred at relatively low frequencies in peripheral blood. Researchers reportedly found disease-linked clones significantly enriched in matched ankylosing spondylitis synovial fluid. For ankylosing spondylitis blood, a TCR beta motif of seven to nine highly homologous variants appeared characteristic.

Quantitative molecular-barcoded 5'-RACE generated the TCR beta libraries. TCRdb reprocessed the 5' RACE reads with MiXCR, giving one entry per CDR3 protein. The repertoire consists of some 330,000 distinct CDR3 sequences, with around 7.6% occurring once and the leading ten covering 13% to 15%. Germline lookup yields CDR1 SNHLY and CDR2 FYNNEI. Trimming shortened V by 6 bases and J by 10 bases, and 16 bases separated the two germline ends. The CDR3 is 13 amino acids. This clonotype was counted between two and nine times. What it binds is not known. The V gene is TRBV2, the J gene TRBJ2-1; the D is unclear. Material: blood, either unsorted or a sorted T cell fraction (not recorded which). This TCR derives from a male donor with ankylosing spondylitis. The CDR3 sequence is CASRTGLDREQFF. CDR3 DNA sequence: TGTGCCAGCAGAACCGGCCTCGACCGGGAGCAGTTCTTC.